This T cell receptor (beta chain) derives from a study of cytomegalovirus exposure and HLA in healthy donors. As for the study in general: According to later analysis, the same platform produced the approximately 120 validation and over 600 first-cohort repertoires.

The approximately 120-subject validation cohort, separate from the roughly 670-subject first cohort, included the donors. General study findings and limits: Later, an analysis found that TCR clusters from the first cohort tended to co-occur in the 90 to 150 validation repertoires. The study designated 164 TCR beta chains cytomegalovirus-associated.

Trimming cost V 0 bases and J 3 bases; bases outside gene matches: 6. Germline assignment: CDR1 SGHRS and CDR2 YFSETQ. The CDR3 covers 16 residues. Of note for this clone: Its antigen is unidentified.

TCRdb keeps only in-frame clones here, not all; method: immunoSEQ multiplex PCR. Of fewer than 120,000 clones in the sample, roughly 90% were seen once. The sample consisted of PBMCs. The TCR was taken from a woman aged 25-40 years in good health and CMV-seropositive. The gene calls are TRBV5-1 and TRBJ2-4; 7 bases map to TRBD2. The DNA of the CDR3 is TGCGCCAGCAGCTTGGTCGGGGGGAGCCTCAAAAACATTCAGTACTTC. The encoded protein is CASSLVGGSLKNIQYF.